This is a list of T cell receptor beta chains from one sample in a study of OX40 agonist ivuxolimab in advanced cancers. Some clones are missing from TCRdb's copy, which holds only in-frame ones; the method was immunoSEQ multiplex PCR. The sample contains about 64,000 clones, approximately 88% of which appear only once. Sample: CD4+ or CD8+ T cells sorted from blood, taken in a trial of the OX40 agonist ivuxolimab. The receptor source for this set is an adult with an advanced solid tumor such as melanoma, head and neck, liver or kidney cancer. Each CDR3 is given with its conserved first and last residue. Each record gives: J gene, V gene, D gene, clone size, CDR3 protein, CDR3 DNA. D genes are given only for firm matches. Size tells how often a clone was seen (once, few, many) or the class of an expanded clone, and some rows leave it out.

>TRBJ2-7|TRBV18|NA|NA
CASSPLTASSYEQYF
TGTGCCAGCTCACCTCTGACTGCGAGCTCCTACGAGCAGTACTTC
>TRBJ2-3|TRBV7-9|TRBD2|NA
CASSLTSGSSTDTQYF
TGTGCCAGCAGCTTGACTAGCGGTTCCTCGACAGATACGCAGTATTTT
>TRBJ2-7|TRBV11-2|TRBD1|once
CASSFSPGQGVEQYF
TGTGCCAGCAGCTTTAGCCCGGGACAGGGGGTCGAGCAGTACTTC
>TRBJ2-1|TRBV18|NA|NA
CASSPSMDPAGNEQFF
TGTGCCAGCTCACCATCAATGGACCCGGCAGGTAATGAGCAGTTCTTC
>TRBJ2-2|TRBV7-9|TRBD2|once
CASSYPAGAPWTGELFF
TGTGCCAGCAGCTACCCAGCGGGAGCGCCTTGGACCGGGGAGCTGTTTTTT
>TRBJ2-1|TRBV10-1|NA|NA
CASSESRGDGTGEQFF
TGCGCCAGCAGTGAGTCGAGGGGGGACGGGACTGGTGAGCAGTTCTTC
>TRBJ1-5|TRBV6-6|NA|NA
CASSYAGPQPQHF
TGTGCCAGCAGTTACGCAGGTCCCCAGCCCCAGCATTTT
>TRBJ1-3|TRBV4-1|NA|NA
CASSQGRTESGNTIYF
TGCGCCAGCAGCCAAGGGAGGACAGAATCGGGAAACACCATATATTTT
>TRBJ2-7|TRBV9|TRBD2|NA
CASSLTISGSLSYEQYF
TGTGCCAGCAGCCTAACCATTAGCGGGAGCCTCTCCTACGAGCAGTACTTC
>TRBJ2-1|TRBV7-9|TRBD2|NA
CASSPGGGSYNEQFF
TGTGCCAGCAGCCCCGGGGGGGGGTCCTACAATGAGCAGTTCTTC
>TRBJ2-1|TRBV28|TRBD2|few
CASSGTSESYNEQFF
TGTGCCAGCAGCGGGACTAGCGAATCCTACAATGAGCAGTTCTTC
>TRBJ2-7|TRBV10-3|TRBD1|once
CAIRGAGTGEYEQYF
TGTGCCATCAGAGGGGCCGGGACAGGGGAATACGAGCAGTACTTC
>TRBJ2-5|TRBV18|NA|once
CASSPLGGATLQETQYF
TGTGCCAGCTCACCCCTGGGGGGGGCCACCCTCCAAGAGACCCAGTACTTC
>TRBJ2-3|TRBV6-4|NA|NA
CASSEQISTDTQYF
TGTGCCAGCAGTGAACAGATAAGCACAGATACGCAGTATTTT
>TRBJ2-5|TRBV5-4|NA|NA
CASSFGDRSQETQYF
TGTGCCAGCAGCTTTGGCGATAGGAGCCAAGAGACCCAGTACTTC
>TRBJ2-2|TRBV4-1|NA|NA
CASSLSALAGLLGGELFF
TGCGCCAGCAGCCTGTCGGCCTTGGCGGGGCTGTTGGGCGGGGAGCTGTTTTTT
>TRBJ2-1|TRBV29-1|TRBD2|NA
CSVEVRPSGLGEQFF
TGCAGCGTTGAAGTAAGGCCTAGCGGGCTCGGAGAGCAGTTCTTC
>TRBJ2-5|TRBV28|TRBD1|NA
CASSLGTGGSGTQYF
TGTGCCAGCAGTCTAGGGACAGGGGGCTCGGGGACCCAGTACTTC
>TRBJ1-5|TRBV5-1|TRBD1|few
CASSLQGESNQPQHF
TGCGCCAGCAGCTTGCAGGGGGAAAGCAATCAGCCCCAGCATTTT
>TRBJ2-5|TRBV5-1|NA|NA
CASSLAFFQNQETQYF
TGCGCCAGCAGCTTGGCATTCTTTCAAAACCAAGAGACCCAGTACTTC
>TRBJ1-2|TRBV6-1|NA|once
CASSDTGGNGYTF
TGTGCCAGCAGCGACACGGGGGGAAATGGCTACACCTTC
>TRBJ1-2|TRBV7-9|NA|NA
CASSPELPNYGYTF
TGTGCCAGCAGCCCGGAGCTACCTAACTATGGCTACACCTTC
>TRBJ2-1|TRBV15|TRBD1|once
CATSMAGGKINEQFF
TGTGCCACCAGCATGGCAGGGGGTAAAATCAATGAGCAGTTCTTC
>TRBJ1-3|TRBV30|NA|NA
CAGIIRPSSGNTIYF
TGTGCCGGGATCATACGCCCCTCCTCTGGAAACACCATATATTTT
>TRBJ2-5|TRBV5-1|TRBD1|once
CASSGGQGETQYF
TGCGCCAGCAGCGGGGGACAGGGAGAGACCCAGTACTTC
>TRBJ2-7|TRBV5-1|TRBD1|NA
CASSDRQGQAADEQYF
TGCGCCAGCAGTGACCGGCAGGGACAGGCGGCAGACGAGCAGTACTTC
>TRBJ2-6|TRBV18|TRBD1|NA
CASSGGQEHSGANVLTF
TGTGCCAGCTCAGGGGGACAGGAGCACTCTGGGGCCAACGTCCTGACTTTC
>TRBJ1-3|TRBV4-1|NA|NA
CASSQAPGSGNTIYF
TGCGCCAGCAGCCAAGCACCTGGATCTGGAAACACCATATATTTT
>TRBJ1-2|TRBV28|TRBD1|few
CASSSGQPYGYTF
TGTGCCAGCAGTTCGGGACAGCCATATGGCTACACCTTC
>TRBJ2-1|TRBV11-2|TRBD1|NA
CASSLHRTGDNEQFF
TGTGCCAGCAGCTTACACCGGACAGGGGACAATGAGCAGTTCTTC
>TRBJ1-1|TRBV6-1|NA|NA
CASSEGGTTNTEAFF
TGTGCCAGCAGTGAAGGTGGCACAACGAACACTGAAGCTTTCTTT
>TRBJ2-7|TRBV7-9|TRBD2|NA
CASSLWTSGSYEQYF
TGTGCCAGCAGCTTATGGACTAGCGGTTCCTACGAGCAGTACTTC
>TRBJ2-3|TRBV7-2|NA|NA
CASSFGSPGTDTQYF
TGTGCCAGCAGCTTCGGCAGCCCCGGCACAGATACGCAGTATTTT
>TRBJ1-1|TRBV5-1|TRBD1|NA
CASSLGTGGIEAFF
TGCGCCAGCAGCTTGGGAACAGGGGGCATTGAAGCTTTCTTT
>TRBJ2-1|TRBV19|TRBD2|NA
CASSIDHIAGAGNEQFF
TGTGCCAGTAGTATAGATCATATAGCGGGAGCTGGGAATGAGCAGTTCTTC
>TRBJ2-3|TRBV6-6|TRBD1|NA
CASSSGGATDTQYF
TGTGCCAGCAGTTCAGGGGGAGCAACAGATACGCAGTATTTT
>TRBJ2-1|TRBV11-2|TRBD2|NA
CASSLGVAGGANEQFF
TGTGCCAGCAGCTTAGGAGTAGCGGGAGGTGCGAATGAGCAGTTCTTC
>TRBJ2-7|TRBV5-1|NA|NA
CASSLDRHEQYF
TGCGCCAGCAGCTTGGATAGACACGAGCAGTACTTC
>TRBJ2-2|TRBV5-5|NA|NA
CASSRGWQLNTGELFF
TGTGCCAGCAGCAGAGGCTGGCAGCTGAACACCGGGGAGCTGTTTTTT
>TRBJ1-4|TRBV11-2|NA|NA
CASSVGGDKLFF
TGTGCCAGCAGCGTCGGGGGAGACAAACTGTTTTTT
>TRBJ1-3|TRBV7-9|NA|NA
CASKQGSSGNTIYF
TGTGCCAGCAAGCAGGGGAGCTCTGGAAACACCATATATTTT
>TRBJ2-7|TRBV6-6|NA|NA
CASSLQGPYEQYF
TGTGCCAGCAGTCTACAGGGTCCCTACGAGCAGTACTTC
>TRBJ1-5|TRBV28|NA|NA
CASKFGNSNQPQHF
TGTGCCAGCAAGTTTGGGAATAGCAATCAGCCCCAGCATTTT
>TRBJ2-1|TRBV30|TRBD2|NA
CAWSGLAGNNEQFF
TGTGCCTGGAGTGGACTAGCGGGAAACAATGAGCAGTTCTTC
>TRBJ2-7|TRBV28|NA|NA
CASSLVGPGFEQYF
TGTGCCAGCAGTTTAGTTGGGCCGGGTTTCGAGCAGTACTTC
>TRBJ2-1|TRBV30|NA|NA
CAWGWGFSYNEQFF
TGTGCCTGGGGCTGGGGGTTTTCCTACAATGAGCAGTTCTTC
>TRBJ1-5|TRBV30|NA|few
CAWKIKGDQPQHF
TGTGCCTGGAAAATCAAGGGCGACCAGCCCCAGCATTTT
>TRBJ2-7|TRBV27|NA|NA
CASSARTVGYEQYF
TGTGCCAGCAGTGCCCGGACGGTAGGCTACGAGCAGTACTTC
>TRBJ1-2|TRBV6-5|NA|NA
CASSYSGEGYTF
TGTGCCAGCAGTTACTCGGGAGAAGGCTACACCTTC
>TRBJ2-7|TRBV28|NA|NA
CASSFPRDFSYEQYF
TGTGCCAGCAGTTTTCCTCGGGACTTCTCCTACGAGCAGTACTTC
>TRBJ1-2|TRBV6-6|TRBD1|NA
CASSLGQNYGYTF
TGTGCCAGCAGCCTGGGACAGAACTATGGCTACACCTTC
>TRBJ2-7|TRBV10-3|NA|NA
CAISSSSRDSNSYEQYF
TGTGCCATCAGTTCCTCTTCTAGGGACTCAAACTCCTACGAGCAGTACTTC
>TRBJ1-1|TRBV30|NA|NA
CAWIGHYEAFF
TGTGCCTGGATAGGACACTATGAAGCTTTCTTT
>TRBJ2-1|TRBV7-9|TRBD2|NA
CASSRLAGGYDEQFF
TGTGCCAGCAGCCGACTAGCGGGAGGGTATGATGAGCAGTTCTTC
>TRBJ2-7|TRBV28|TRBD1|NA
CASIGTGSIYEQYF
TGTGCCAGCATCGGGACAGGGAGCATCTACGAGCAGTACTTC
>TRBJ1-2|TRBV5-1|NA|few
CASSLTGANYGYTF
TGCGCCAGCAGCTTGACAGGAGCTAACTATGGCTACACCTTC
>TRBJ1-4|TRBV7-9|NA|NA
CASSLRVARETEKLFF
TGTGCCAGCAGCTTAAGGGTAGCCAGGGAAACCGAAAAACTGTTTTTT